The 32 T cell receptor beta chains below were found in one sample sequenced in a study of T cells in Graves' hyperthyroidism and ophthalmopathy. RNA transcripts yielded amplified TCR beta CDR3 regions. TCR CDR3 underwent first-round RT-PCR with the HTBI primer set. TCRdb re-analysed the multiplex PCR reads in MiXCR, keeping a single row per CDR3 protein. Of nearly 600,000 distinct CDR3 sequences listed, approximately 14% were seen once; the top ten hold around 5.4%. Sequenced sample: blood. The receptors derive from a woman aged 25 to 39 with Graves' hyperthyroidism that later progressed to Graves' ophthalmopathy.

This clonotype came up a few times. CDR3 protein: CASKGQQMNTEAFF. The DNA of the CDR3 is TGTGCCAGTAAGGGACAGCAAATGAACACTGAAGCTTTCTTT. V gene TRBV19 combines with J gene TRBJ1-1, with 7 nucleotides matching TRBD1. Looked up from germline, CDR1 is LNHDA and CDR2 is SQIVND (reference sequence). After removal of 7 bases from V and 0 bases from J, the junction contained 5 bases not matched to a gene. The CDR3 has 14 residues.

This clonotype was counted many times. V gene TRBV3-1 combines with J gene TRBJ2-3; a weak D match, TRBD2 (5 bases). From germline, CDR1 is LGHDT and CDR2 YNNKEL (reference sequence). The CDR3 loop spans 16 amino acids. Trimming left V 0 bases short and J 3 bases short, with 13 bases between. The CDR3 sequence is CASSQEWVGATDTQYF. CDR3 sequence (DNA): TGTGCCAGCAGCCAAGAGTGGGTGGGAGCGACAGATACGCAGTATTTT.

This clonotype has a count of ten or more. V and J are TRBV11-3 and TRBJ2-2, with D maybe TRBD2 (6 bases). In germline, CDR1 is SGHNT, CDR2 YENEEA. This CDR3 region has 16 residues. Trimming shortened V by 5 bases and J by 0 bases, and 13 bases separated the two germline ends. CDR3 in amino acids: CASSVGPGANTGELFF. Written as DNA, the CDR3 is TGTGCCAGCAGCGTCGGCCCGGGGGCGAACACCGGGGAGCTGTTTTTT.

The table lists this clonotype with a few counts. The CDR3 coding sequence is TGTGCCTGGACCTATATGGACCCGACCTACGAGCAGTACTTC. Amino acid sequence: CAWTYMDPTYEQYF. The chain combines TRBV30 with TRBJ2-7, with no clear D. Germline CDR1 GTSNPN, CDR2 SVGIG (reference sequence). The length of the CDR3 is 14 residues. V was clipped by 4 bases and J by 2 bases, with 15 bases between them.

This clonotype was observed many times. V usage is TRBV29-1 and J usage is TRBJ2-3; 9 nucleotides align to TRBD2. This CDR3 contains 13 residues. Germline V gives CDR1 SQVTM, CDR2 ANQGSEA. V shed 7 bases and J 2 bases; nucleotides not matched to a gene: 4. The CDR3 DNA sequence: TGCAGCGCTTCTAGCGGGAACACAGATACGCAGTATTTT. This codes for CSASSGNTDTQYF.

This clonotype was found many times. The chain has TRBV6-1 and TRBJ1-4; 8 nucleotides line up with TRBD1. The V and J ends lost 6 bases and 8 bases, in that order; junction bases with no gene match: 8. This CDR3 has 14 amino acids. From germline, CDR1 is MNHNS and CDR2 SASEGT. The CDR3 DNA sequence: TGTGCCAGCAGGGCAGGGGGCGATGGAGAAAAACTGTTTTTT. It yields the protein CASRAGGDGEKLFF.

This clonotype has a count of ten or more. This sequence joins TRBV11-3 and TRBJ2-3; a weak D match, TRBD1 (5 bases). Germline loops: CDR1 SGHNT, CDR2 YENEEA. V dropped 3 bases and J dropped 0 bases, with 10 bases sitting between them. The CDR3 sequence is 15 residues long. CDR3: CASSFTGASTDTQYF. CDR3 nucleotides: TGTGCCAGCAGCTTTACTGGGGCGAGCACAGATACGCAGTATTTT.

The chain recombines TRBV9 with TRBJ2-7; 10 bases are a match to TRBD1. The CDR3 spans 15 residues. V shed 0 bases and J 7 bases; nucleotides not matched to a gene: 7. CDR1 and CDR2 (germline): SGDLS, YYNGEE. CDR3 sequence: CASSVVGQGFHEQYF. In nucleotides, the CDR3 is TGTGCCAGCAGCGTAGTGGGACAGGGGTTCCATGAGCAGTACTTC.

Only a few counts were recorded for this clonotype. The chain couples TRBV13 to TRBJ2-3, with 8 bases that match TRBD2. CDR1 PRHDT and CDR2 FYEKMQ come from the germline V gene (reference sequence). The CDR3 has 15 amino acids. The J segment lost 5 bases and the V segment lost 5 bases, leaving 9 bases of the junction unmatched. CDR3 in DNA: TGTGCCAGCAGCCGCCGAGCGGGAGTGGGAGATACGCAGTATTTT. Translation: CASSRRAGVGDTQYF.

CDR3 region: CSARKTGAENQPQHF. CDR3 in DNA: TGCAGTGCTAGAAAGACAGGGGCGGAAAATCAGCCCCAGCATTTT. This chain joins TRBV20-1 and TRBJ1-5; 8 bases are a match to TRBD1. The CDR3 spans 15 residues. Unmatched junction bases numbered 7, after V lost 2 bases and J lost 4 bases. From germline, CDR1 is DFQATT and CDR2 SNEGSKA (reference sequence).

This clonotype appeared many times. DNA of the CDR3: TGTGCTAGTGGTTTCAACGGGGGAGAGGGTGAAAAACTGTTTTTT. This gives the protein CASGFNGGEGEKLFF. The chain carries TRBV12-5 and TRBJ1-4; tentatively, D is TRBD1 (5 bases). The V end lost 3 bases, the J end lost 7 bases, and 15 bases lay between the germline ends. Per the germline V gene, CDR1 is LGHNT and CDR2 is FRNRAP. This CDR3 comprises 15 residues.

This clonotype has ten or more counts. This chain joins TRBV6-1 and TRBJ2-1; 7 nucleotides align to TRBD2. This CDR3 contains 17 residues. Germline V gives CDR1 MNHNS, CDR2 SASEGT. Trimming at V came to 2 bases and at J to 4 bases, leaving 11 bases not matched to a gene. The CDR3 sequence: CASSEWGGGPGYNEQFF. The CDR3 DNA reads TGTGCCAGCAGTGAATGGGGGGGAGGGCCAGGTTACAATGAGCAGTTCTTC.

The sample holds many counts of this clonotype. The chain joins TRBV12-3 or TRBV12-4 to TRBJ1-6, with D perhaps matching TRBD1 (5 bases). Trimming took 2 bases from V and 9 from J, leaving 17 bases between them. The CDR3 covers 16 residues. As DNA, the CDR3 is TGTGCCAGCAGTTTATTCCCGGGGGGGTTCGGTTCACCCCTCCACTTT. It yields the protein CASSLFPGGFGSPLHF.

This clonotype showed up many times. This chain connects TRBV3-1 to TRBJ1-1; no clear D. The CDR3 spans 17 residues. V was pared by 0 bases and J by 1 base, with 15 bases between. Germline-derived CDR1 and CDR2 are LGHDT and YNNKEL (reference sequence). The CDR3 DNA reads as TGTGCCAGCAGCCAAGATCCTGGCAGGTCCACGAACACTGAAGCTTTCTTT. Protein: CASSQDPGRSTNTEAFF.

In this sample, this clonotype turned up many times. The chain is built from TRBV27 and TRBJ1-5; 7 positions match TRBD1. Germline CDR1 is MNHEY and CDR2 is SMNVEV (reference sequence). CDR3 length equals 16 residues. The ends lost 5 bases at V and 5 bases at J; junction bases unmatched: 12. The CDR3 region is CASSRRQGSADQPQHF. Here the CDR3 DNA reads TGTGCCAGCAGTAGACGACAGGGTTCGGCGGATCAGCCCCAGCATTTT.

This clonotype was seen a handful of times. This sequence may be a read error, since a much larger clone differs from it by one base. This chain uses TRBV24-1 with TRBJ2-7; 10 nucleotides line up with TRBD2. Germline CDR1 is KGHDR and CDR2 is SFDVKD. V shed 4 bases and J 7 bases; nucleotides not matched to a gene: 6. There are 14 residues in the CDR3. The CDR3 DNA follows: TGTGCCACCAGTGAAGCGGGAGGGTTCGATGAGCAGTACTTC. Protein product: CATSEAGGFDEQYF.

This clonotype has ten or more counts. The chain joins TRBV7-2 to TRBJ2-7; TRBD2 matches at 10 bases. CDR1 is SGHTA, CDR2 FQGNSA, per germline. CDR3 size: 17 residues. Trimming cost V 1 base and J 6 bases; bases outside gene matches: 12. The CDR3 spells CASSLVPWGTSDLEQYF. DNA for the CDR3: TGTGCCAGCAGCTTAGTACCGTGGGGGACTAGCGACCTCGAGCAGTACTTC.

This clonotype was seen ten or more times. The chain recombines TRBV6-2 or TRBV6-3 with TRBJ1-1; TRBD1 might be the D (5 bases). In germline, CDR1 is MNHEY, CDR2 SVGEGT. The CDR3 consists of 14 residues. The V gene lost 2 bases and the J gene lost 5 bases, with 12 bases spanning the gap. The CDR3: CASSYPLRDTEAFF. The CDR3 bases are TGTGCCAGCAGTTACCCTCTCAGGGATACTGAAGCTTTCTTT.

V and J are TRBV9 and TRBJ1-4, with D possibly being TRBD1 (5 bases). The CDR3 covers 16 residues. Trimming took off 0 bases at V and 8 bases at J, with 17 bases between the two ends. In germline, CDR1 is SGDLS, CDR2 YYNGEE. The CDR3 here is CASSVANGAEREKLFF. The CDR3 nucleotides read TGTGCCAGCAGCGTAGCTAACGGGGCAGAACGAGAAAAACTGTTTTTT.

This clonotype was seen repeatedly, ten times or more. This chain links TRBV10-3 with TRBJ1-4; D unresolved. The CDR3 is made up of 16 amino acids. Trimming took 3 bases from V and 2 from J, leaving 13 bases between them. Germline assignment: CDR1 ENHRY and CDR2 SYGVKD. CDR3 sequence: CAISDRESGTNEKLFF. The CDR3 DNA sequence: TGTGCCATCAGTGACCGCGAGAGTGGGACTAATGAAAAACTGTTTTTT.

This clonotype was counted many times. The V and J genes are TRBV11-2 and TRBJ1-1; D is ambiguous. This CDR3 spans 12 amino acids. V lost 6 bases and J 0 bases, leaving 5 bases between the germline ends. Germline V gene lookup returns CDR1 SGHAT and CDR2 FQNNGV. The CDR3 nucleotides are TGTGCCAGCAGTACGTTGAACACTGAAGCTTTCTTT. This gives the protein CASSTLNTEAFF.

Many counts were recorded for this clonotype. This chain links TRBV5-1 with TRBJ2-1; TRBD2 agrees at 8 bases. Germline lookup yields CDR1 SGHRS and CDR2 YFSETQ. Trimming took 6 bases from V and 7 from J; bases not matched to a gene: 9. This CDR3 comprises 14 residues. The CDR3 DNA follows: TGCGCCAGCAACGAAGCGGGAGAGAGGAATGAGCAGTTCTTC. It codes for CASNEAGERNEQFF.

The genes are TRBV20-1 and TRBJ2-1; maybe TRBD2 (5 bases). The germline V gene has CDR1 DFQATT and CDR2 SNEGSKA (reference sequence). CDR3 length: 14 amino acids. Trimming took 0 bases from V and 4 from J, leaving 10 bases between them. CDR3 sequence (DNA): TGCAGTGCTAGAGACAGCGGTTCTTACAATGAGCAGTTCTTC. It codes for CSARDSGSYNEQFF.

The chain couples TRBV6-1 to TRBJ2-5, with D perhaps assigned TRBD1 or TRBD2 (5 bases each). This CDR3 has 15 amino acids. Germline CDR1 and CDR2: MNHNS and SASEGT. The V end lost 6 bases, the J end lost 2 bases, and 16 bases lay between the germline ends. The chain's CDR3 is CASSNEGLGQETQYF. The CDR3 DNA sequence: TGTGCCAGCAGCAACGAGGGGTTGGGGCAAGAGACCCAGTACTTC.

J is TRBJ2-3 and V is TRBV4-1; D perhaps matches TRBD2 (6 bases). Germline V gene data show CDR1 as MGHRA and CDR2 as YSYEKL. Trimming left V 3 bases short and J 5 bases short, with 15 bases between. This CDR3 has 15 residues. CDR3 sequence: CASSQGTASGDTQYF. CDR3 coding DNA: TGCGCCAGCAGCCAGGGGACTGCCAGTGGAGATACGCAGTATTTT.

This clonotype was detected many times. This chain connects TRBV7-9 to TRBJ2-5; D gene uncertain. From germline, CDR1 is SEHNR and CDR2 FQNEAQ (reference sequence). With 6 bases removed from V and 3 bases from J, the gap between germline ends came to 5 bases. There are 11 residues in the CDR3. The CDR3: CASSYEETQYF. The CDR3 nucleotides read TGTGCCAGCAGTTACGAAGAGACCCAGTACTTC.

At least ten counts were recorded for this clonotype. V and J are TRBV10-3 and TRBJ1-1, with D perhaps TRBD1 (5 bases). From germline, CDR1 is ENHRY and CDR2 SYGVKD. Trimming shortened V by 7 bases and J by 1 base, and 16 bases separated the two germline ends. There are 15 residues in the CDR3. CDR3 protein: CAITQGDSPNTEAFF. The CDR3 DNA sequence: TGTGCCATCACCCAGGGTGACAGCCCGAACACTGAAGCTTTCTTT.

This clonotype showed up many times. The V and J genes are TRBV27 and TRBJ2-1; no clear D gene. CDR1 is MNHEY and CDR2 is SMNVEV in the germline V gene (reference sequence). The V and J ends lost 6 bases and 9 bases respectively, with 15 bases between them. This CDR3 has 13 amino acids. The DNA of the CDR3 is TGTGCCAGCAGCTTTGGGGAAGCCGGTGAGCAGTTCTTC. The encoded protein is CASSFGEAGEQFF.

Regarding this clonotype: This clone may be a read error of a much larger clone one base away. The V call is TRBV5-1, the J call TRBJ2-5, with D maybe TRBD1 (7 bases). The CDR3 extends over 16 amino acids. Germline CDR1 and CDR2: SGHRS and YFSETQ. This chain's CDR3 is CTSTLPGRGASETQYF. In nucleotides, the CDR3 is TGCACCAGCACTCTCCCGGGCAGGGGGGCCTCGGAGACCCAGTACTTC.

This chain links TRBV28 with TRBJ2-3; D may be TRBD1 (7 bases). Trimming left V 8 bases short and J 1 base short, with 22 bases between. Germline V gene sequence: CDR1 MDHEN, CDR2 SYDVKM. CDR3 length: 17 amino acids. The CDR3 nucleotides are TGTGCCAGCGGAAGACAGGGTTCGAGGGGGGGCACAGATACGCAGTATTTT. Residues: CASGRQGSRGGTDTQYF.

The chain links TRBV19 to TRBJ2-7; possibly TRBD1 for D (5 bases). The germline gives CDR1 LNHDA, CDR2 SQIVND (reference sequence). Trimming took off 5 bases at V and 0 bases at J, with 8 bases between the two ends. The CDR3 has 13 amino acids. The CDR3 DNA follows: TGTGCCAGTAGTGACAGCCTCTCCTACGAGCAGTACTTC. This encodes CASSDSLSYEQYF.

This clonotype showed up many times. CDR3 residues: CASSSPWTYEQYF. CDR3 DNA: TGTGCCAGCAGCTCCCCTTGGACCTACGAGCAGTACTTC. This chain joins TRBV5-4 and TRBJ2-7; no definite D call. V shed 3 bases and J shed 2 bases, with 9 bases lying between them. CDR1 is SGHNT and CDR2 is YYREEE in the germline V gene (reference sequence). The CDR3 spans 13 residues.